This T cell receptor beta chain was identified during a study of T cell changes during pregnancy in multiple sclerosis. The protocol was immunoSEQ multiplex PCR, while the TCRdb copy is restricted to in-frame clones and leaves out a portion. The data contain 15,000 to 20,000 clones, 84% of them singletons. Trimming took off 4 bases at V and 2 bases at J, with 15 bases between the two ends. This CDR3 is 17 amino acids long. Germline V gene data show CDR1 as SEHNR and CDR2 as FQNEAQ (reference sequence). This specimen was CD8+ T cells from peripheral blood mononuclear cells, taken in the second trimester of pregnancy. The origin of this receptor is a female donor in good health, enrolled as a control in a pregnancy study. The rearrangement uses TRBV7-9 and TRBJ2-6; unclear D gene. The CDR3 region has the DNA TGTGCCAGCAGCTCCCTGGAGACTGCACCTGGGGCCAACGTCCTGACTTTC. Its translation: CASSSLETAPGANVLTF.